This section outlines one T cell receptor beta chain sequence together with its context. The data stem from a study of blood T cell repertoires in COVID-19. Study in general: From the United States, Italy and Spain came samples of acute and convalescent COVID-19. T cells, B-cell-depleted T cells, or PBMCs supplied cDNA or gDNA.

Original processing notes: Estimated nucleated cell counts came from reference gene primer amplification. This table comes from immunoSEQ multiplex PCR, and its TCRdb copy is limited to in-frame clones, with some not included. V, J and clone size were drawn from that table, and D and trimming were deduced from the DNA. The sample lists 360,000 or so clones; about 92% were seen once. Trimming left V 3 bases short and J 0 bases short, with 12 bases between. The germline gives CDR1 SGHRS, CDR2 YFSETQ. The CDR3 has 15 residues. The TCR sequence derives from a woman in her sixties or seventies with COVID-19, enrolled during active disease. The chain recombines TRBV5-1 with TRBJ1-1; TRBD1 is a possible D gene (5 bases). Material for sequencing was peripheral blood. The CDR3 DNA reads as TGCGCCAGCAGCTCGGGGGTGAATTTGAACACTGAAGCTTTCTTT. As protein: CASSSGVNLNTEAFF.